This is a list of T cell receptor beta chains from one sample in a study of T cells in Graves' hyperthyroidism and ophthalmopathy. TCRdb reanalysed the multiplex PCR reads using MiXCR and keeps one entry per CDR3 protein. The sample records around 800,000 distinct CDR3 sequences, roughly 40% being singletons. Sequencing was done on a sample of blood. These receptor sequences come from a young man with Graves' hyperthyroidism. Each CDR3 is given with its conserved first and last residue. Each record gives: clone size, CDR3 length, J gene, D gene, V gene, CDR3 DNA, CDR3 protein. D genes are given only for firm matches. A row's size may be missing; if present it is once, few, many or a size class.

many 11 TRBJ2-7 TRBD1 TRBV29-1 TGCAGCGTGACGACAGGGCGAGAGCAGTACTTC CSVTTGREQYF
NA 13 TRBJ1-1 NA TRBV3-1 TGTGCCAGCAGCCAAGATACCCCTAGCGGAGCTTTCTTT CASSQDTPSGAFF
many 16 TRBJ2-2 NA TRBV9 TGTGCCAGCAGCCCCAGGGAAAGCGTAGGGACCGGGGAGCTGTTTTTT CASSPRESVGTGELFF
NA 13 TRBJ1-4 TRBD1 TRBV29-1 TGCAGCGCTAGGACAGGGCGGGAGGAAAAACTGTTTTTT CSARTGREEKLFF
many 14 TRBJ1-1 NA TRBV7-2 TGTGCCAGCAGCGCTGACGTGGCGAACACTGAAGCTTTCTTT CASSADVANTEAFF
many 16 TRBJ1-2 NA TRBV15 TGTGCCACCAGCGCCCTCGTCGACGGGGCGATCTATGGCTACACCTTC CATSALVDGAIYGYTF
many 11 TRBJ2-7 NA TRBV7-9 TGTGCCAGCAGCCCAGGGGTCGAGCAGTACTTC CASSPGVEQYF
few 15 TRBJ2-5 TRBD1 TRBV7-8 TGTGCCAGCAGCTTGGGTCGGGACAGGGGAGAGACCCAGTACTTC CASSLGRDRGETQYF
once 16 TRBJ1-6 NA TRBV11-1 TGTGCCAGCAGCTTACCACAAGCCAACAATAATTCACCCCTCCACTTT CASSLPQANNNSPLHF
NA 14 TRBJ1-1 TRBD1 TRBV5-4 TGTGCCAGCAGCTTCGGACAGGGGTTGAATGAAGCTTTCTTT CASSFGQGLNEAFF
NA 17 TRBJ2-6 NA TRBV7-9 TGTGCCAGCAGTGCCGCCGACTGGACCTCTGGGGCCAACGTCCTGACTTTC CASSAADWTSGANVLTF
few 14 TRBJ2-2 NA TRBV7-8 TGTGCCAGCAGCCCTAGGGCCGGCACCGGGGAGCTGTTTTTT CASSPRAGTGELFF
many 15 TRBJ1-3 NA TRBV7-8 TGTGCCAGCAGCTCCCAGGGTCTTGCTGGAAACACCATATATTTT CASSSQGLAGNTIYF
NA 15 TRBJ1-1 NA TRBV13 TGTGCCAGCAGCTCCGCGACAGAAACGAACACTGAAGCTTTCTTT CASSSATETNTEAFF
few 13 TRBJ2-5 TRBD1 TRBV2 TGTGCCAGCACGGACAGGGGCGAGGGGACCCAGTACTTC CASTDRGEGTQYF
NA 17 TRBJ2-6 TRBD2 TRBV24-1 TGTGCTACCAGTTACTCAACGGGAGGAAGTGGGGCCAACGTCCTGACTTTC CATSYSTGGSGANVLTF
NA 16 TRBJ2-5 NA TRBV7-9 TGTGCCAGCAGCCCTTGGGCGGGGCAAAGGGTGGAGACCCAGTACTTC CASSPWAGQRVETQYF
once 14 TRBJ2-7 TRBD1 TRBV5-1 TGCGCCAGCAGTAAGGGGGCTGGCGGTAACGAGCAGTACTTC CASSKGAGGNEQYF
few 13 TRBJ1-5 NA TRBV12-3/TRBV12-4 TGTGCCAGCAGTCCGGACGACCTAGTGCCCCAGCATTTT CASSPDDLVPQHF
many 15 TRBJ1-4 TRBD1 TRBV24-1 TGTGCCACCAGTGAAACCGGGACAGGGAGGGAAAAACTGTTTTTT CATSETGTGREKLFF
NA 16 TRBJ1-4 NA TRBV3-1 TGTGCCAGCAGCCAAGATTTCCACGGGTGGGATGAAAAACTGTTTTTT CASSQDFHGWDEKLFF
few 15 TRBJ2-5 TRBD1 TRBV2 TGTGCCAGCACCCCGAACGCAGGGGGCGGGGAGACCCAGTACTTC CASTPNAGGGETQYF
NA 10 TRBJ1-2 TRBD1 TRBV20-1 TGCAGTGCTACCCGGACAGGGGGCACCTTC CSATRTGGTF
NA 13 TRBJ2-7 TRBD1 TRBV29-1 TGCAGCGAGAGGGCAGGGGGTCACAATGAGCAGTACTTC CSERAGGHNEQYF